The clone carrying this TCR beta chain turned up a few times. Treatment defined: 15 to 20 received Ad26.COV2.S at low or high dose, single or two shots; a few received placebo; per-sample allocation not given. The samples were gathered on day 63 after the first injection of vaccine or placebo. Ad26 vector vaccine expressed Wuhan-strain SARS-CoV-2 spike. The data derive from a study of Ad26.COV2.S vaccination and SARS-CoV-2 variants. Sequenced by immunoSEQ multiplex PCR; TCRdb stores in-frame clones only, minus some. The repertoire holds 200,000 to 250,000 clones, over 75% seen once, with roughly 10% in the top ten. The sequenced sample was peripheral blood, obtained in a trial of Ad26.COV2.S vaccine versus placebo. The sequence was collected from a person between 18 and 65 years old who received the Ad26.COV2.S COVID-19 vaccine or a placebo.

The CDR3 protein is CSASPTGSIEAFF. The CDR3 DNA is TGCAGTGCTAGTCCGACAGGGAGCATTGAAGCTTTCTTT. This chain joins TRBV20-1 and TRBJ1-1, with 7 bases matching TRBD1. V was pared by 3 bases and J by 7 bases, with 8 bases of the junction left unmatched. Germline V lookup: CDR1 DFQATT, CDR2 SNEGSKA (reference sequence). This CDR3 comprises 13 residues.